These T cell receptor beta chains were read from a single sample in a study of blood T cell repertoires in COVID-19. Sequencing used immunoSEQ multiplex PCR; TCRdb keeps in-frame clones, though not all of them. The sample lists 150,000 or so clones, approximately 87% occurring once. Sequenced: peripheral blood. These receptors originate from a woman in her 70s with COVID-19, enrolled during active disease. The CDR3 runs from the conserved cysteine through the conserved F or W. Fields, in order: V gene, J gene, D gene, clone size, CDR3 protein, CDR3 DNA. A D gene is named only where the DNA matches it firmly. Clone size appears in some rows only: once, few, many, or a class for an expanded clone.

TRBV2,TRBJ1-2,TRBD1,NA,CASMGQGAEGYTF,TGTGCCAGCATGGGACAGGGGGCAGAGGGCTACACCTTC
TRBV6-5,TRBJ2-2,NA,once,CASSYEGGETGELFF,TGTGCCAGCAGTTACGAGGGGGGGGAAACCGGGGAGCTGTTTTTT
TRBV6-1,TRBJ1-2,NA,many,CASSEVWAAFYGYTF,TGTGCCAGCAGTGAAGTGTGGGCAGCTTTCTATGGCTACACCTTC
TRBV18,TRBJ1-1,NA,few,CASSQEREYTEAFF,TGTGCCAGCTCACAGGAGAGGGAGTACACTGAAGCTTTCTTT
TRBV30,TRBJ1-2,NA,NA,CAWTNRDQVGYTF,TGTGCCTGGACTAACAGGGATCAGGTTGGCTACACCTTC
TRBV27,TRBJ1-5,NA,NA,CASSPNRDQPQHF,TGTGCCAGCAGCCCAAACCGGGATCAGCCCCAGCATTTT
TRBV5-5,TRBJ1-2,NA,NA,CASSLTGPYGYTF,TGTGCCAGCAGCTTGACCGGTCCCTATGGCTACACCTTC
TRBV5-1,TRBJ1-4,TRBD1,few,CASSLTGTVEKLFF,TGCGCCAGCAGCCTGACCGGGACAGTAGAAAAACTGTTTTTT
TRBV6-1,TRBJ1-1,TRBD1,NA,CASSEARTGGTVEAFF,TGTGCCAGCAGTGAAGCTCGGACAGGAGGCACTGTGGAAGCTTTCTTT
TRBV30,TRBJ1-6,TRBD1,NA,CAWSVPGGEGSPLHF,TGTGCCTGGAGTGTACCAGGGGGCGAGGGTTCACCCCTCCACTTT
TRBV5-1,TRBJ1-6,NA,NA,CASSRWAAVGNSPLHF,TGCGCCAGCAGCCGGTGGGCCGCCGTTGGTAATTCACCCCTCCACTTT
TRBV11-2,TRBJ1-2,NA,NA,CASSLQQGFGYTF,TGTGCCAGCAGCTTACAACAGGGCTTTGGCTACACCTTC
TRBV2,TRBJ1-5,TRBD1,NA,CASSVKGQGDQPQHF,TGTGCCAGCAGTGTAAAAGGACAGGGCGATCAGCCCCAGCATTTT
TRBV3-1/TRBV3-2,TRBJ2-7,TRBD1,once,CASSHDDRGPYEQYF,TGTGCCAGCAGCCATGATGACAGGGGTCCCTACGAGCAGTACTTC
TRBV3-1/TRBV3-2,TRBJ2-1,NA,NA,CASPGEDLYNEQFF,TGTGCCAGCCCCGGAGAAGACCTCTACAATGAGCAGTTCTTC
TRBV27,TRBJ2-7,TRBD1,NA,CASSLGQGAGEQYF,TGTGCCAGCAGTTTAGGACAGGGGGCCGGCGAGCAGTACTTC
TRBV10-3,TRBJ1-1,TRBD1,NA,CAIRPDRDDTEAFF,TGTGCCATCAGGCCCGACAGGGACGACACTGAAGCTTTCTTT
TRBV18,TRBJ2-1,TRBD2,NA,CASSVLASGPLGNEQFF,TGTGCCAGCTCCGTCTTGGCTAGCGGACCCTTAGGCAATGAGCAGTTCTTC
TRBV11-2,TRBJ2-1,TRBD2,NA,CASSSGLAGLEQFF,TGTGCCAGCAGCTCGGGACTAGCCGGATTGGAGCAGTTCTTC
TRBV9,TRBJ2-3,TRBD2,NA,CASNLGRGVSNTQYF,TGTGCCAGCAACCTGGGGCGGGGGGTCTCGAATACGCAGTATTTT
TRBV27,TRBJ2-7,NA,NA,CASSLRGSEQYF,TGTGCCAGCAGTTTAAGGGGCTCCGAGCAGTACTTC
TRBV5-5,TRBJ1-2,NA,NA,CASSLDPGLYGYTF,TGTGCCAGCAGCTTGGACCCGGGACTCTATGGCTACACCTTC
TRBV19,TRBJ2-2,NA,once,CASSIQGTHTGELFF,TGTGCCAGTAGTATTCAGGGAACCCACACCGGGGAGCTGTTTTTT
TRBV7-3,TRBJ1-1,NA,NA,CASQREGSNTEAFF,TGTGCCAGTCAGCGGGAGGGTTCGAACACTGAAGCTTTCTTT
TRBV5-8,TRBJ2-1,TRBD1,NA,CASSLAGQGYNEQFF,TGTGCCAGCAGCTTGGCGGGACAGGGTTACAATGAGCAGTTCTTC
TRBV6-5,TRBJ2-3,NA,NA,CASQVAGATDTQYF,TGTGCCAGCCAAGTGGCGGGGGCCACAGATACGCAGTATTTT
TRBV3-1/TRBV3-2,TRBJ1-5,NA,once,CASSQDLGLGQPQHF,TGTGCCAGCAGCCAAGATCTGGGGCTCGGTCAGCCCCAGCATTTT